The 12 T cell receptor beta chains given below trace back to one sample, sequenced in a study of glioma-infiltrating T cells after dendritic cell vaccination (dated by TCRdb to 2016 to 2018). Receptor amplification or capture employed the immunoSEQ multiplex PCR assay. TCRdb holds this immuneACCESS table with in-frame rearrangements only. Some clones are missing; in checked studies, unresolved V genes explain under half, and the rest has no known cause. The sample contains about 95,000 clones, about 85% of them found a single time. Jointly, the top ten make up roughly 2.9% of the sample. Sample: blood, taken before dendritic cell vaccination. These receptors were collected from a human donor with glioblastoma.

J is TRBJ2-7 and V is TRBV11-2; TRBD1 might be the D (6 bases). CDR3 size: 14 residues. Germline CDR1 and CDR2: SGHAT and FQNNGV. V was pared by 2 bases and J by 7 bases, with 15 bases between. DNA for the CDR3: TGTGCCAGCAGCTTAATGGGGGCCCAGTTGGAGCAGTACTTC. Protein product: CASSLMGAQLEQYF. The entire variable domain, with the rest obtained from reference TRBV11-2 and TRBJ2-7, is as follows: EAGVAQSPRYKIIEKRQSVAFWCNPISGHATLYWYQQILGQGPKLLIQFQNNGVVDDSQLPKDRFSAERLKGVDSTLKIQPAKLEDSAVYLCASSLMGAQLEQYFGPGTRLTVT.

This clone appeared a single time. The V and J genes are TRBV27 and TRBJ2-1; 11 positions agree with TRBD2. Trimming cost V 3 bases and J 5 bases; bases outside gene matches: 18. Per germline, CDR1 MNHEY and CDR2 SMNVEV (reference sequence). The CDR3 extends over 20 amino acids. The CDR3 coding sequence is TGTGCCAGCAGTTTTTTGGGACTAGCGGAATCCAAGGGCCCAAACAATGAGCAGTTCTTC. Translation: CASSFLGLAESKGPNNEQFF.

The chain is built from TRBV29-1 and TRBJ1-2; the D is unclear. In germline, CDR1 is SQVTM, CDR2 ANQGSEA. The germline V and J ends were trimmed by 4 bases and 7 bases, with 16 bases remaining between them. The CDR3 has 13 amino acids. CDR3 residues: CSVARGIGAGYTF. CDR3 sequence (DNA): TGCAGCGTTGCCAGAGGGATAGGTGCTGGCTACACCTTC.

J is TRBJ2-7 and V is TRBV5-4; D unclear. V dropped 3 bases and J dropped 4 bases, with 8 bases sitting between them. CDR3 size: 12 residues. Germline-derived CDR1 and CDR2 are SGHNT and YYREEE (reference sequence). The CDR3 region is CASSSIKYEQYF. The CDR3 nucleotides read TGTGCCAGCAGCTCTATCAAGTACGAGCAGTACTTC.

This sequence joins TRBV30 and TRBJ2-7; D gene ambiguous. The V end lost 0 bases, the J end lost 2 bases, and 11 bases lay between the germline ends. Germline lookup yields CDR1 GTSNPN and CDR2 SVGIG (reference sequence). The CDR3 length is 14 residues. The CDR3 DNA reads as TGTGCCTGGAGTGTAAGAGGCCGCACCTACGAGCAGTACTTC. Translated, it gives CAWSVRGRTYEQYF.

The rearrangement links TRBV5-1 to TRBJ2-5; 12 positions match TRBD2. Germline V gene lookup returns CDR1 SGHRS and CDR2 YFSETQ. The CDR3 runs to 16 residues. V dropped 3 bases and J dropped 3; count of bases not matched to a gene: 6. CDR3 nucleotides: TGCGCCAGCAGCTACCAACGACTAGCGGGGGAAGAGACCCAGTACTTC. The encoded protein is CASSYQRLAGEETQYF.

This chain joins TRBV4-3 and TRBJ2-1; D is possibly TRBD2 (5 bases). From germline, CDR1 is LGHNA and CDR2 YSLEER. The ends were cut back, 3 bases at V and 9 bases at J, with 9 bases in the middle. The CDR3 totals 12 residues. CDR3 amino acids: CASSQGEGEQFF. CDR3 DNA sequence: TGCGCCAGCAGCCAGGGTGAGGGTGAGCAGTTCTTC.

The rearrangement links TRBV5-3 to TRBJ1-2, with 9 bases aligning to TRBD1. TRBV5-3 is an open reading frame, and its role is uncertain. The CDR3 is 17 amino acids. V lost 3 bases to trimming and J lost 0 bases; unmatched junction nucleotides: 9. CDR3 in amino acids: CARSYRDRAFTNYGYTF. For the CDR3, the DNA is TGTGCCAGAAGCTACCGGGACAGGGCCTTTACTAACTATGGCTACACCTTC.

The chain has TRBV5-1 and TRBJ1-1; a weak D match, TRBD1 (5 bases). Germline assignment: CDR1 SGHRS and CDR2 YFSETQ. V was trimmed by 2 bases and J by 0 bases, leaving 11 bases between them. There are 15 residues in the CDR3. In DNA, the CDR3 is TGCGCCAGCAGCTTACTCACAGGTATGAACACTGAAGCTTTCTTT. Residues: CASSLLTGMNTEAFF.

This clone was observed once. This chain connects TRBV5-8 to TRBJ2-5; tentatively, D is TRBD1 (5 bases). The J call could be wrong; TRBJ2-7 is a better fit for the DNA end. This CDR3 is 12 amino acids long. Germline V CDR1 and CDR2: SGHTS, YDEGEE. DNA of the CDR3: TGTGCCTCAGGGTTACCTGATTACGAGCAGTACTTC. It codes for CASGLPDYEQYF.

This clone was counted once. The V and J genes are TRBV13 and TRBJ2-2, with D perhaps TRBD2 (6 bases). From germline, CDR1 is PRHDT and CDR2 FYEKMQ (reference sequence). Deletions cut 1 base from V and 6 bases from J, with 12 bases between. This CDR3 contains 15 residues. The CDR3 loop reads CASSLETLAPGELFF. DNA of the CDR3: TGTGCCAGCAGCTTAGAGACCCTAGCGCCCGGGGAGCTGTTTTTT.

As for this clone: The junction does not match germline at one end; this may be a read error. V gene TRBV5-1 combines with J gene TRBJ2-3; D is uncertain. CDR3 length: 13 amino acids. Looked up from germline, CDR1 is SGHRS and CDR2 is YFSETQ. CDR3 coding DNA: TGCGCCAGCTCGAACGGTTTCACAGATACGCGGTATTTT. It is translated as CASSNGFTDTRYF.